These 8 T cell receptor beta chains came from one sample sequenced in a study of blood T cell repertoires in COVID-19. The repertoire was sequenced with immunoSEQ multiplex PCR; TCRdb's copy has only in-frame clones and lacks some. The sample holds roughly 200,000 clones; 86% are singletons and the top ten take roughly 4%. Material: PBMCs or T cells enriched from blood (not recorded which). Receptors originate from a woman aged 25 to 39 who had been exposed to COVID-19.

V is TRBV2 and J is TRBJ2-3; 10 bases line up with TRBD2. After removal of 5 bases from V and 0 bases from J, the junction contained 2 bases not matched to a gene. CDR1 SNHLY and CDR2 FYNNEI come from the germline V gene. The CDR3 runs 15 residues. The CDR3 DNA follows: TGTGCCAGCAGTCCTAGCGGGAGAAGCACAGATACGCAGTATTTT. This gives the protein CASSPSGRSTDTQYF.

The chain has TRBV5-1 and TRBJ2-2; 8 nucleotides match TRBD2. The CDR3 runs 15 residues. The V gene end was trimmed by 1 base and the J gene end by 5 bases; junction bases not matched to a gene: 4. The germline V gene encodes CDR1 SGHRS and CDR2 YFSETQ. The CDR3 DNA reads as TGCGCCAGCAGCTTGTTTGGACTAGCAACCGGGGAGCTGTTTTTT. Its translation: CASSLFGLATGELFF.

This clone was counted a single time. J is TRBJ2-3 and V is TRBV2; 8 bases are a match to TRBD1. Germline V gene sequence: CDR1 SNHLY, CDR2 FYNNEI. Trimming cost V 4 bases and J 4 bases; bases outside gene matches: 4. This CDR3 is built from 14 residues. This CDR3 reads CASSGSGGPDTQYF. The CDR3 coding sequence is TGTGCCAGCAGTGGGTCAGGGGGCCCAGATACGCAGTATTTT. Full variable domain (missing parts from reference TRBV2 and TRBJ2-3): EPEVTQTPSHQVTQMGQEVILRCVPISNHLYFYWYRQILGQKVEFLVSFYNNEISEKSEIFDDQFSVERPDGSNFTLKIRSTKLEDSAMYFCASSGSGGPDTQYFGPGTRLTVL.

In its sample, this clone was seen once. The CDR3 region is CASSLSPIYLAGGHGDTQYF. The CDR3 bases are TGCGCCAGCAGCTTGTCCCCCATATACCTTGCGGGGGGGCACGGAGATACGCAGTATTTT. The chain uses TRBV5-1 and TRBJ2-3; TRBD2 agrees at 9 bases. The CDR3 covers 20 residues. The germline CDR1 and CDR2 sequences are SGHRS and YFSETQ. The V segment lost 1 base and the J segment 5 bases; nucleotides outside the gene matches: 20.

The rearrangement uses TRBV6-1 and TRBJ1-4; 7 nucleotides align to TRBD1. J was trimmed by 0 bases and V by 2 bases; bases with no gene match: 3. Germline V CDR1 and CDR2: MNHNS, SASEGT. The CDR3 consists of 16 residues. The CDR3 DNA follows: TGTGCCAGCAGTGAATGGACAGGAGCAACTAATGAAAAACTGTTTTTT. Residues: CASSEWTGATNEKLFF.

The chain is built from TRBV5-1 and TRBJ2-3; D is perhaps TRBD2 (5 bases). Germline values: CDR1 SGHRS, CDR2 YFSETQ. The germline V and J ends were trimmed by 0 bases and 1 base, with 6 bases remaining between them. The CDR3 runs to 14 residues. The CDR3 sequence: CASSLDGGTDTQYF. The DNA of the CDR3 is TGCGCCAGCAGCTTGGACGGGGGCACAGATACGCAGTATTTT.

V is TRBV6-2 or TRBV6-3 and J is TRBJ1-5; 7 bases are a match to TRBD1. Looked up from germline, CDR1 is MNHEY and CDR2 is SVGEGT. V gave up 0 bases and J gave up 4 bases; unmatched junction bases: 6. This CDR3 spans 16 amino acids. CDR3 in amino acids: CASSYSGGVGNQPQHF. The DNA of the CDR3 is TGTGCCAGCAGTTACTCAGGGGGCGTGGGTAATCAGCCCCAGCATTTT.

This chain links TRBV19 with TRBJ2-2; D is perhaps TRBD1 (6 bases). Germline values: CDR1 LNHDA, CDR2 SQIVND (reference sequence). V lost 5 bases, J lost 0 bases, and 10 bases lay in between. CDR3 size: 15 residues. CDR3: CASSSDRSNTGELFF. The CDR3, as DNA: TGTGCCAGTAGTTCGGACAGATCGAACACCGGGGAGCTGTTTTTT.